The entry below gives a single T cell receptor (beta chain) sequence along with its context. At one end, the junction sequence differs from germline, possibly due to a read error. The data were taken from a study of CD8 T cells in Susac syndrome. Reverse transcription of roughly 0.5 to 1 ug RNA was carried out with random hexamers. TCRdb called the immunoSEQ multiplex PCR reads again in MiXCR, with one record for every CDR3 protein. Of around 270,000 distinct CDR3 sequences listed, 85% were seen once; the top ten hold 0.21%. CDR1 is SEHNR and CDR2 is FQNEAQ in the germline V gene (reference sequence). CDR3 length: 13 residues.

The genes are TRBV7-9 and TRBJ1-1, with D unclear. The sequence came from a human donor with multiple sclerosis. Input material: CD8+ T cells from PBMCs. CDR3 amino acids: CTSSDLNSDEAFF. CDR3 bases: TGTACCAGCAGCGACCTAAACAGCGATGAAGCTTTCTTT.